The source of this T cell receptor beta chain is a study of cytomegalovirus exposure and HLA in healthy donors. Study-level results: Three CMV-associated chains proved CMV antigen-specific in vitro.

It was with 60 Vbeta and 13 Jbeta primers that the PCR ran. Sequenced by immunoSEQ multiplex PCR; TCRdb stores in-frame clones only, minus some. This table holds roughly 120,000 clones, roughly 82% found once. V lost 4 bases, J lost 4 bases, and 6 bases stayed unmatched. The germline V gene has CDR1 GTSNPN and CDR2 SVGIG (reference sequence). The CDR3 extends over 14 amino acids. Among the donors, all were healthy bone marrow donors. As concerns this clone: Its antigen is unknown.

The source material was PBMCs. This receptor was identified in a woman aged 40 to 50 in good health and CMV-seropositive. V is TRBV30 and J is TRBJ2-3; 9 bases map to TRBD2. Here the CDR3 DNA reads TGTGCCTGGAACGGCGGGGGGGGAGCAGATACGCAGTATTTT. Protein: CAWNGGGGADTQYF.